The 27 T cell receptor beta chains listed next were all sequenced from one sample in a study of beta chain features in type 1 diabetes listed by TCRdb under 2018. The receptor library was made with the immunoSEQ multiplex PCR assay. The entire isolated RNA was reverse transcribed using the High Capacity cDNA Reverse Transcription Kit, and thus expressed TCRB transcripts were sequenced. Here the immuneACCESS table is served through TCRdb, limited to in-frame sequences with V and J called. Missing clones are a known gap in these copies; in checked studies unresolved V genes cover under half, and the rest lacks a known reason. Here the sample has fewer than 250,000 clones; 7.5% to 10% occur a single time. Just under 0.035% of the sample belongs to the ten largest clones. Sample: naive CD4+ T cells from blood. The cell subset or site label of this sample denotes: true naive CD4+ T cells. The receptors were sampled from a woman aged 18-35 years in good health.

This clone was seen more than once but under ten times. This sequence joins TRBV27 and TRBJ2-7; 10 bases map to TRBD1. CDR3 length: 14 residues. The junction had 3 bases not matched to a gene; V was cut back by 6 bases and J by 1 base. Germline V gives CDR1 MNHEY, CDR2 SMNVEV (reference sequence). The CDR3 region is CASRRTGGSYEQYF. In nucleotides, the CDR3 is TGTGCCAGCAGGCGGACAGGGGGATCCTACGAGCAGTACTTC.

The chain employs TRBV18 and TRBJ2-1; a weak D match, TRBD1 (5 bases). The CDR3 loop spans 15 amino acids. Germline V gene data show CDR1 as KGHSH and CDR2 as LQKENI. V was cut by 4 bases and J by 3 bases, with 13 bases left in between. The DNA of the CDR3 is TGTGCCAGCTCACGCGCCGACAGCAACTACAATGAGCAGTTCTTC. Amino acid sequence: CASSRADSNYNEQFF.

The chain employs TRBV5-4 and TRBJ2-1, with D possibly matching TRBD2 (6 bases). The CDR3 extends over 15 amino acids. V lost 4 bases and J 0 bases, leaving 11 bases between the germline ends. The germline V gene encodes CDR1 SGHNT and CDR2 YYREEE (reference sequence). Here the CDR3 DNA reads TGTGCCAGCAGCCCTGGGACTGACTCCTACAATGAGCAGTTCTTC. Its translation: CASSPGTDSYNEQFF. Combining the CDR3 with reference TRBV5-4 and TRBJ2-1 gives the whole variable domain ETGVTQSPTHLIKTRGQQVTLRCSSQSGHNTVSWYQQALGQGPQFIFQYYREEENGRGNFPPRFSGLQFPNYSSELNVNALELDDSALYLCASSPGTDSYNEQFFGPGTRLTVL.

This clone was counted between two and nine times. J is TRBJ2-7 and V is TRBV19; D call uncertain. V lost 4 bases and J 1 base, leaving 14 bases between the germline ends. The CDR3 spans 15 residues. CDR1 is LNHDA and CDR2 is SQIVND in the germline V gene (reference sequence). The CDR3 DNA reads as TGTGCCAGTAGTAAACTACCCAACCCATCCTACGAGCAGTACTTC. Translated, it gives CASSKLPNPSYEQYF.

With respect to this clone: Other nucleotide sequences from this sample produce the same CDR3. This sequence joins TRBV7-9 and TRBJ1-1; D is perhaps TRBD1 (5 bases). CDR1 and CDR2 (germline): SEHNR, FQNEAQ (reference sequence). The CDR3 spans 13 residues. V was trimmed by 3 bases and J by 3 bases, leaving 8 bases between them. The CDR3, as DNA: TGTGCCAGCAGCTTTACGGGGGACACTGAAGCTTTCTTT. Protein: CASSFTGDTEAFF.

The chain couples TRBV25-1 to TRBJ2-7; no firm D call. The CDR3 covers 13 residues. Trimming pared 1 base from V and 3 bases from J, leaving 7 bases between. Germline lookup yields CDR1 MGHDK and CDR2 SYGVNS. The CDR3 reads CASSELARYEQYF. DNA of the CDR3: TGTGCCAGCAGTGAATTGGCCCGCTACGAGCAGTACTTC.

The V call is TRBV10-2, the J call TRBJ2-3, with D perhaps TRBD2 (6 bases). This CDR3 spans 13 amino acids. V was pared by 8 bases and J by 4 bases, with 13 bases between. Germline loops: CDR1 WSHSY, CDR2 SAAADI. Written as DNA, the CDR3 is TGCGCCAGCCTAAGGAGGGCCCCAGATACGCAGTATTTT. Translation gives CASLRRAPDTQYF.

The chain joins TRBV7-2 to TRBJ2-7, with D perhaps TRBD2 (6 bases). From germline, CDR1 is SGHTA and CDR2 FQGNSA. CDR3 length: 17 amino acids. V was pared by 0 bases and J by 4 bases, with 19 bases between. Here the CDR3 reads CASSLARLGGIHYEQYF. In DNA, the CDR3 is TGTGCCAGCAGCTTAGCCCGACTGGGCGGGATACATTACGAGCAGTACTTC.

The chain combines TRBV19 with TRBJ1-1, with TRBD1 matching 8 bases. Germline V gene lookup returns CDR1 LNHDA and CDR2 SQIVND (reference sequence). Trimming took 7 bases from V and 1 from J; bases not matched to a gene: 5. The CDR3 has 14 amino acids. The CDR3: CASNDRGSNTEAFF. Written as DNA, the CDR3 is TGTGCCAGTAATGACAGGGGATCGAACACTGAAGCTTTCTTT.

This clone has a handful of counts. This chain links TRBV20-1 with TRBJ1-1; D unresolved. V was clipped by 4 bases and J by 7 bases, with 10 bases between them. Germline lookup yields CDR1 DFQATT and CDR2 SNEGSKA (reference sequence). The length of the CDR3 is 11 residues. The CDR3 DNA reads as TGCAGTGCTACCAGGAATGGTGAAGCTTTCTTT. Translated, it gives CSATRNGEAFF.

This clone was detected ten times or more. This chain uses TRBV19 with TRBJ2-7; TRBD1 agrees at 7 bases. The CDR3 is 15 amino acids. Germline V CDR1 and CDR2: LNHDA, SQIVND (reference sequence). J was trimmed by 0 bases and V by 6 bases; bases with no gene match: 8. The DNA of the CDR3 is TGTGCCAGTAGCCACAGGGGCGGGCCCTCCTACGAGCAGTACTTC. Residues: CASSHRGGPSYEQYF.

The rearrangement links TRBV7-6 to TRBJ2-5, with 13 nucleotides matching TRBD2. The CDR3 loop spans 20 amino acids. Germline V gene data show CDR1 as SGHVS and CDR2 as FNYEAQ. The trim removed 4 bases at V and 2 bases at J, leaving 16 bases unmatched. The CDR3 region has the DNA TGTGCCAGCAGCTCGATACACCCGGGACTAGCGGGATTGGATCAAGAGACCCAGTACTTC. Protein product: CASSSIHPGLAGLDQETQYF.

The V gene is TRBV2, the J gene TRBJ2-7, with D possibly being TRBD1 (6 bases). V was trimmed by 4 bases and J by 3 bases, leaving 16 bases between them. CDR1 and CDR2 from the germline V gene are SNHLY and FYNNEI. The CDR3 totals 15 residues. CDR3 sequence: CASSGVRGSGYEQYF. CDR3 in DNA: TGTGCCAGCAGTGGTGTCAGGGGTAGTGGCTACGAGCAGTACTTC.

This clone appeared a few times. V usage is TRBV6-1 and J usage is TRBJ2-2; D is possibly TRBD1 (5 bases). The CDR3 runs 15 residues. CDR1 is MNHNS and CDR2 is SASEGT in the germline V gene. V lost 5 bases and J lost 4, with 14 bases in between. The CDR3 DNA sequence: TGTGCCAGCAGTTGGGGAAAGGGGCGCACCGGGGAGCTGTTTTTT. This translates into CASSWGKGRTGELFF.

This clone was observed a few times. CDR3 sequence: CASSRRFGTVVQETQYF. CDR3 sequence (DNA): TGTGCCAGCAGCCGAAGGTTCGGGACAGTAGTTCAAGAGACCCAGTACTTC. This sequence joins TRBV7-2 and TRBJ2-5, with 7 bases aligning to TRBD1. V was pared by 5 bases and J by 2 bases, with 14 bases of the junction left unmatched. The CDR3 sequence is 17 residues long. Looked up from germline, CDR1 is SGHTA and CDR2 is FQGNSA.

This sequence joins TRBV27 and TRBJ1-1, with 8 bases identical to TRBD1. CDR1 MNHEY and CDR2 SMNVEV come from the germline V gene (reference sequence). V was clipped by 5 bases and J by 0 bases; unmatched bases: 5. The CDR3 totals 15 residues. CDR3: CASSTGQGMNTEAFF. The DNA for the CDR3 is TGTGCCAGCAGTACAGGACAGGGAATGAACACTGAAGCTTTCTTT.

A few counts support this clone. The chain combines TRBV7-9 with TRBJ2-7; D ambiguous. Deletions cut 3 bases from V and 0 bases from J, with 6 bases between. Germline V lookup: CDR1 SEHNR, CDR2 FQNEAQ (reference sequence). The CDR3 runs 13 residues. DNA of the CDR3: TGTGCCAGCAGCTTCTATTACTCCTACGAGCAGTACTTC. Translation gives CASSFYYSYEQYF.

The sample holds many counts of this clone. The genes are TRBV7-9 and TRBJ2-1, with D hard to call. The V end was cut by 5 bases, the J end by 3 bases, with 11 bases between. CDR3 length equals 14 residues. Germline loops: CDR1 SEHNR, CDR2 FQNEAQ (reference sequence). The CDR3 loop reads CASSPVNFYNEQFF. The CDR3 nucleotides read TGTGCCAGCAGCCCCGTGAACTTCTACAATGAGCAGTTCTTC.

This clone was observed a few times. The rearrangement uses TRBV12-5 and TRBJ1-5; possible D gene TRBD1, 6 bases. Germline lookup yields CDR1 LGHNT and CDR2 FRNRAP. Trimming stripped 7 bases from V and 3 bases from J, with 16 bases between. This CDR3 contains 15 residues. CDR3 protein: CASVQQGRVNQPQHF. The CDR3 region has the DNA TGTGCTAGTGTTCAACAGGGTCGGGTCAATCAGCCCCAGCATTTT.

This clone appeared a few times. The rearrangement uses TRBV9 and TRBJ2-7, with 8 nucleotides matching TRBD2. The CDR3 sequence is 13 residues long. Losses at the gene ends were 5 bases for V and 10 bases for J; bases not matched to a gene: 11. The germline V gene encodes CDR1 SGDLS and CDR2 YYNGEE. As DNA, the CDR3 is TGTGCCAGCAGTCGAAACCAACTAGCGGCTCAGTACTTC. It codes for CASSRNQLAAQYF.

This clone was seen only a few times. J is TRBJ1-6 and V is TRBV11-2, with 10 nucleotides matching TRBD1. V lost 5 bases, J lost 10 bases, and 5 bases stayed unmatched. CDR3 length equals 14 residues. Germline-derived CDR1 and CDR2 are SGHAT and FQNNGV. The CDR3 loop reads CASSPDRGDSPLHF. In DNA, the CDR3 is TGTGCCAGCAGCCCGGACAGGGGGGACTCACCCCTCCACTTT.

This clone was counted only a few times. The chain is built from TRBV4-2 and TRBJ2-1; tentative D call: TRBD1 (6 bases). CDR1 and CDR2 (germline): LGHNA, YNFKEQ. The CDR3 totals 18 residues. The V and J ends lost 0 bases and 8 bases respectively, with 23 bases between them. CDR3 region: CASSQDPVGPGAFDEQFF. The CDR3 DNA is TGTGCCAGCAGCCAAGATCCGGTGGGGCCAGGGGCGTTCGATGAGCAGTTCTTC.

J is TRBJ2-5 and V is TRBV5-1, with 9 bases fitting TRBD1. The CDR3 runs to 13 residues. The V and J ends lost 8 bases and 1 base, in that order; junction bases with no gene match: 3. Germline values: CDR1 SGHRS, CDR2 YFSETQ. The CDR3 nucleotides are TGCGCCAGTGCGACAGGGGGCCAAGAGACCCAGTACTTC. Protein: CASATGGQETQYF.

This clone was recorded a few times. The chain carries TRBV19 and TRBJ1-1, with D maybe TRBD1 (5 bases). The CDR3 runs 12 residues. V lost 3 bases and J lost 10, with 12 bases in between. CDR1 is LNHDA, CDR2 SQIVND, per germline (reference sequence). The CDR3 DNA reads TGTGCCAGTAGTATGCAGGGCCCAGGAGCTTTCTTT. This translates into CASSMQGPGAFF.

This clone turned up a few times. J is TRBJ1-1 and V is TRBV18, with 9 bases lining up with TRBD1. The CDR3 is made up of 15 amino acids. Germline V lookup: CDR1 KGHSH, CDR2 LQKENI. V shed 5 bases, J shed 0 bases, and the junction held 4 bases outside the gene matches. The CDR3 coding sequence is TGTGCCAGCTCAAAACAGGGGGCGATGAACACTGAAGCTTTCTTT. Protein product: CASSKQGAMNTEAFF.

Only a few counts were recorded for this clone. The chain uses TRBV9 and TRBJ1-2, with 9 bases lining up with TRBD1. The germline V gene has CDR1 SGDLS and CDR2 YYNGEE. The CDR3 runs 14 residues. V was clipped by 3 bases and J by 10 bases; unmatched bases: 10. CDR3 in DNA: TGTGCCAGCAGCGCGTCAGACAGGGGGTGGATCTACACCTTC. It specifies CASSASDRGWIYTF.

This clone was seen many times. The chain couples TRBV7-9 to TRBJ2-7; D gene unclear. The length of the CDR3 is 14 residues. Trimming took 1 base from V and 2 from J, leaving 9 bases between them. Germline CDR1 and CDR2: SEHNR and FQNEAQ (reference sequence). The CDR3 spells CASSLEAPPYEQYF. DNA for the CDR3: TGTGCCAGCAGCTTAGAAGCGCCGCCCTACGAGCAGTACTTC. The whole variable domain, remainder taken from reference TRBV7-9 and TRBJ2-7, is DTGVSQNPRHKITKRGQNVTFRCDPISEHNRLYWYRQTLGQGPEFLTYFQNEAQLEKSRLLSDRFSAERPKGSFSTLEIQRTEQGDSAMYLCASSLEAPPYEQYFGPGTRLTVT.